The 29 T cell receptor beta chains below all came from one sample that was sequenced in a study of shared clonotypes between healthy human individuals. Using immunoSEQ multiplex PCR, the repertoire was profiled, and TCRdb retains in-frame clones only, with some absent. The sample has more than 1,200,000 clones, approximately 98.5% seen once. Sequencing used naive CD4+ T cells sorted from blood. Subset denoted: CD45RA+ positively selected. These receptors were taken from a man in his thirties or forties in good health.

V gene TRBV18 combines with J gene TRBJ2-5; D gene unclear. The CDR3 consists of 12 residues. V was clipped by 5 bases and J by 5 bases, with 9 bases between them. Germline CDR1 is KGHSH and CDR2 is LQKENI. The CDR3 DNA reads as TGTGCCAGCTCATCGCAATTGGAGACCCAGTACTTC. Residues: CASSSQLETQYF. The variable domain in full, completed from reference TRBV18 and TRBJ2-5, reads NAGVMQNPRHLVRRRGQEARLRCSPMKGHSHVYWYRQLPEEGLKFMVYLQKENIIDESGMPKERFSAEFPKEGPSILRIQQVVRGDSAAYFCASSSQLETQYFGPGTRLLVL.

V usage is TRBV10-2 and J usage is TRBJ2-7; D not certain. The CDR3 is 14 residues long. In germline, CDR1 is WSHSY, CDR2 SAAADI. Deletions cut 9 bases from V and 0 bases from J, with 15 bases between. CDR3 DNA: TGCGCCAGTCGGGTTCATCAGGACTCCTACGAGCAGTACTTC. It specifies CASRVHQDSYEQYF.

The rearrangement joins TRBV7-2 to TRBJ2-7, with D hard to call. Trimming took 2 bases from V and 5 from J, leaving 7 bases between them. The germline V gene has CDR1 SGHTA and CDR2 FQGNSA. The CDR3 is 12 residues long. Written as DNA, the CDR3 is TGTGCCAGCAGCTTATTTATCCACGAGCAGTACTTC. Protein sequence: CASSLFIHEQYF.

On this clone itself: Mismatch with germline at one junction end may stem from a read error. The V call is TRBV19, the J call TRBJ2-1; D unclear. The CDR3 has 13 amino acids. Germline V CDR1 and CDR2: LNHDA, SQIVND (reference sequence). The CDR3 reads CASSIVSDNEQFF. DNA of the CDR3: TGTGCCAGTAGTATAGTCTCCGACAATGAGCAGTTCTTC.

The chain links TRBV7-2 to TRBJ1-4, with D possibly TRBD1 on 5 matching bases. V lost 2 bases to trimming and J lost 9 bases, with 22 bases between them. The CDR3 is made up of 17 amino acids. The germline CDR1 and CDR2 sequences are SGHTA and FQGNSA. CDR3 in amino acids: CASSLIFTGGRIKKLFF. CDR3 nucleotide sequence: TGTGCCAGCAGCTTAATTTTTACGGGGGGGAGGATTAAAAAACTGTTTTTT.

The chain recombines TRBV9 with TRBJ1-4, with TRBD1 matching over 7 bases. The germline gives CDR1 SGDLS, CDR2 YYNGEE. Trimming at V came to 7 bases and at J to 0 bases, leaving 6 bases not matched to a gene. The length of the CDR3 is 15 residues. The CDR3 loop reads CASGQGGPTNEKLFF. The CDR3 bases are TGTGCCAGCGGCCAGGGGGGCCCAACTAATGAAAAACTGTTTTTT.

The CDR3, as DNA: TGTGCCAGCTCACCTAACAGGGGAAATGAAAAACTGTTTTTT. It translates to CASSPNRGNEKLFF. The chain employs TRBV18 and TRBJ1-4, with 7 bases matching TRBD1. CDR3 length: 14 amino acids. The J segment lost 5 bases and the V segment lost 3 bases, leaving 3 bases of the junction unmatched. Germline V lookup: CDR1 KGHSH, CDR2 LQKENI.

CDR3 in amino acids: CASSLKPGTEAFF. DNA of the CDR3: TGTGCCAGCAGCTTAAAACCGGGGACTGAAGCTTTCTTT. The V gene is TRBV7-9, the J gene TRBJ1-1; D unclear. CDR1 and CDR2 (germline): SEHNR, FQNEAQ (reference sequence). The CDR3 covers 13 residues. V shed 2 bases and J shed 5 bases, with 9 bases lying between them.

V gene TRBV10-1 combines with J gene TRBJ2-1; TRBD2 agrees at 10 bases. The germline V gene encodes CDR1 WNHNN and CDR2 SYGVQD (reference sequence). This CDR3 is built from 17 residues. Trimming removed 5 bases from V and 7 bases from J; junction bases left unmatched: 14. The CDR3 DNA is TGCGCCAGCAGTCCCGGCGAGGATAGCGGGAGGTGGAATGAGCAGTTCTTC. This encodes CASSPGEDSGRWNEQFF.

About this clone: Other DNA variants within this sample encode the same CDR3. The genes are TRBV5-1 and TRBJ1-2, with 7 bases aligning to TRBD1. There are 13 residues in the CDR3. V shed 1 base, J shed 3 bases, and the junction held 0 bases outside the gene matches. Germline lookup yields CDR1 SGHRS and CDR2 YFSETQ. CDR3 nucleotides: TGCGCCAGCAGCTTGACAGGGGACTATGGCTACACCTTC. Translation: CASSLTGDYGYTF.

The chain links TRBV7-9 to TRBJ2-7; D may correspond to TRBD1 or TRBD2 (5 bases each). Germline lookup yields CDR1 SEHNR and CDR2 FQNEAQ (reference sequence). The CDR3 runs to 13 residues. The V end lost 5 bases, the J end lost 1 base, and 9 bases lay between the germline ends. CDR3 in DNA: TGTGCCAGCAGCCCCGGGGCATCCTACGAGCAGTACTTC. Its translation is CASSPGASYEQYF.

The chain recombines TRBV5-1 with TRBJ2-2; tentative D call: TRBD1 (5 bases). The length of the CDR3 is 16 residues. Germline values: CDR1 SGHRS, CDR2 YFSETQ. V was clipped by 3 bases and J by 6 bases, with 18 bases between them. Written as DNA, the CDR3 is TGCGCCAGCAGCTCAGGACACAACGCCGGACCCGGGGAGCTGTTTTTT. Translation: CASSSGHNAGPGELFF.

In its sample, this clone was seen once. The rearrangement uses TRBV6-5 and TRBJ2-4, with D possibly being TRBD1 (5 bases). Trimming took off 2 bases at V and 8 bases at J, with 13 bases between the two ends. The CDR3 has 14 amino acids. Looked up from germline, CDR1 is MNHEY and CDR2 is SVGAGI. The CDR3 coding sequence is TGTGCCAGCAGTTACATTCAGGGTTCGGACATTCAGTACTTC. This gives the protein CASSYIQGSDIQYF.

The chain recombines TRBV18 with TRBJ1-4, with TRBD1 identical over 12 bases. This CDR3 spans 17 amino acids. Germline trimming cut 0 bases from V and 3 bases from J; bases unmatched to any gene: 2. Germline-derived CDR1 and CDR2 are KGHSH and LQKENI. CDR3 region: CASSPPGQGAANEKLFF. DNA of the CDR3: TGTGCCAGCTCACCACCGGGACAGGGGGCGGCTAATGAAAAACTGTTTTTT.

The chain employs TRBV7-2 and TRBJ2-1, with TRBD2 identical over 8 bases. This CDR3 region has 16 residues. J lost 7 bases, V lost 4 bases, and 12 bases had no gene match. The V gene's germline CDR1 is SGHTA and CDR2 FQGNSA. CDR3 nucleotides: TGTGCCAGCAGCTCACCTGGGACTAGTAAGTTGAATGAGCAGTTCTTC. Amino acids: CASSSPGTSKLNEQFF.

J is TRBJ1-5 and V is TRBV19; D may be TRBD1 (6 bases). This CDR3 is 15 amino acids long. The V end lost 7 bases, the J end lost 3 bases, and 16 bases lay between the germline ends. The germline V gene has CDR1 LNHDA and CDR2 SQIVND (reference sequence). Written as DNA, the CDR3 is TGTGCCAGTACTTCGACGGGGGGCCCCAATCAGCCCCAGCATTTT. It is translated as CASTSTGGPNQPQHF.

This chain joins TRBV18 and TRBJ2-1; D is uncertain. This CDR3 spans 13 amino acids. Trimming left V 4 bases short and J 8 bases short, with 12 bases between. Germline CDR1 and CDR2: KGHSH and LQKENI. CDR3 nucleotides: TGTGCCAGCTCACTTAGTAACGTCCATGAGCAGTTCTTC. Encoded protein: CASSLSNVHEQFF.

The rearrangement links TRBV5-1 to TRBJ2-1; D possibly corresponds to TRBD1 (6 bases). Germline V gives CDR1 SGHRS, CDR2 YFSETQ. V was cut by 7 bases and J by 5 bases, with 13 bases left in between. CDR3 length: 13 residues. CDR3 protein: CASDETGHNEQFF. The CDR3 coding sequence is TGCGCCAGCGACGAGACAGGTCACAATGAGCAGTTCTTC. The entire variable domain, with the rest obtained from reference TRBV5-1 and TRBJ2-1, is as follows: KAGVTQTPRYLIKTRGQQVTLSCSPISGHRSVSWYQQTPGQGLQFLFEYFSETQRNKGNFPGRFSGRQFSNSRSEMNVSTLELGDSALYLCASDETGHNEQFFGPGTRLTVL.

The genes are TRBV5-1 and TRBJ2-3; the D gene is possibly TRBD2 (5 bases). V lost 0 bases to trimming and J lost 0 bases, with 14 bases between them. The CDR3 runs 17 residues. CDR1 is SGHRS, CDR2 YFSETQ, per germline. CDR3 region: CASSLGVGVFSTDTQYF. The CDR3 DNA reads TGCGCCAGCAGCTTGGGTGTCGGGGTATTTAGCACAGATACGCAGTATTTT. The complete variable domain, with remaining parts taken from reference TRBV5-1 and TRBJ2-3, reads KAGVTQTPRYLIKTRGQQVTLSCSPISGHRSVSWYQQTPGQGLQFLFEYFSETQRNKGNFPGRFSGRQFSNSRSEMNVSTLELGDSALYLCASSLGVGVFSTDTQYFGPGTRLTVL.

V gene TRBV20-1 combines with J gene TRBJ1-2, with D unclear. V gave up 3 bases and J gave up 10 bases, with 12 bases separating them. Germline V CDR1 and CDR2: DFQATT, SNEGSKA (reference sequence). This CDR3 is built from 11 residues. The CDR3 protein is CSASTLYIYTF. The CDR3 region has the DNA TGCAGTGCTAGCACCCTTTACATCTACACCTTC.

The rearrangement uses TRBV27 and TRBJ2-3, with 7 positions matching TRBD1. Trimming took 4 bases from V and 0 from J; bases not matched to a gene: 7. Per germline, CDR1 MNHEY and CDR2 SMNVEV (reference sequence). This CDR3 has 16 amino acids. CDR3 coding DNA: TGTGCCAGCAGTTCAAGATCGGGACAGAGCACAGATACGCAGTATTTT. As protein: CASSSRSGQSTDTQYF.

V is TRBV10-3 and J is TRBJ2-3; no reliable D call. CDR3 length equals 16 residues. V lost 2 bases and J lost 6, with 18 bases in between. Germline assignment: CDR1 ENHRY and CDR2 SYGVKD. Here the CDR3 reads CAISEMPVSTSDTQYF. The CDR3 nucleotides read TGTGCCATCAGTGAGATGCCAGTCAGTACCTCGGATACGCAGTATTTT.

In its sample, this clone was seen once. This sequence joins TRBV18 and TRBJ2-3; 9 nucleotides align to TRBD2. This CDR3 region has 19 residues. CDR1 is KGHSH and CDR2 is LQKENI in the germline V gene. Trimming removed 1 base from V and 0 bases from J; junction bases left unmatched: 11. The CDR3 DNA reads TGTGCCAGCTCACCACTTGCGGGAGGGATGTCGACTAGCACAGATACGCAGTATTTT. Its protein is CASSPLAGGMSTSTDTQYF.

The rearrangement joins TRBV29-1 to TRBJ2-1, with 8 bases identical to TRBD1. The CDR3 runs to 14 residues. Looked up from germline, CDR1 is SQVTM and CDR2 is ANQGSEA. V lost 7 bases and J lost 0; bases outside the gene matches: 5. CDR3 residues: CSARGQDSYNEQFF. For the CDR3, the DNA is TGCAGCGCCAGGGGACAGGACTCCTACAATGAGCAGTTCTTC.

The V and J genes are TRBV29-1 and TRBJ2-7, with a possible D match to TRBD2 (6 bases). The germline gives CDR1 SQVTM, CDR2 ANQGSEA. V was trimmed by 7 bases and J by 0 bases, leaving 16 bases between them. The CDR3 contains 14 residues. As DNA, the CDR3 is TGCAGCGCCCTTCGGGACTCGAGCTCCTACGAGCAGTACTTC. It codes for CSALRDSSSYEQYF.

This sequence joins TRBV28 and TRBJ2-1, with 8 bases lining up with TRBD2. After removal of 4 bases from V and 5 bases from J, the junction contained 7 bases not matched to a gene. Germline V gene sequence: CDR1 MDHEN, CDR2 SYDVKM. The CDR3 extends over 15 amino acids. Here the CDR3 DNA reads TGTGCCAGCAGTTGGGCGAGGGGACTAGACAATGAGCAGTTCTTC. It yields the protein CASSWARGLDNEQFF.

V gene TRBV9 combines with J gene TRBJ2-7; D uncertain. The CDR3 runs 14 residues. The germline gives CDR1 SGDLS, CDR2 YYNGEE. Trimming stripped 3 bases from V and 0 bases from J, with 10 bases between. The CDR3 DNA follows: TGTGCCAGCAGCGAGAGAGTAAGCTCCTACGAGCAGTACTTC. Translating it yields CASSERVSSYEQYF.

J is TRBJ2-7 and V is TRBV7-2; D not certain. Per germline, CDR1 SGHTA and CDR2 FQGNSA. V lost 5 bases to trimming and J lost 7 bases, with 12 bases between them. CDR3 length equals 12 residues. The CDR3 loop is CASSRPLWEQYF. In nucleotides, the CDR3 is TGTGCCAGCAGCCGACCCCTTTGGGAGCAGTACTTC.

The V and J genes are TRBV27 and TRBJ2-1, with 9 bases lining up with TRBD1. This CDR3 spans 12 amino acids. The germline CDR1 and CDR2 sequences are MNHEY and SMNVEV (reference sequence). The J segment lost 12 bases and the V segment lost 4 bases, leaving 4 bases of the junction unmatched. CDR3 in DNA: TGTGCCAGCAGTTCAAACAGGGGGCCGCAGTTCTTC. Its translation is CASSSNRGPQFF.